This TCR beta chain was sequenced during a study of T-cell memory formation after mild COVID-19. Study results and caveats: Clones contracting across day 15 to 85 had a balanced CD4/CD8 profile; later expanding clones leaned CD4+.

The CDR3 is 14 amino acids. The germline V gene has CDR1 SGHAT and CDR2 FQNNGV. Trimming at V came to 5 bases and at J to 2 bases, leaving 6 bases not matched to a gene. TCRdb analysed the 5' RACE reads with MiXCR anew, one entry per CDR3 protein. Of approximately 240,000 distinct CDR3 sequences listed, 15% to 20% are singletons. As concerns this clonotype: What it recognizes is unknown.

The specimen sequenced was PBMCs or a T cell subset sorted from them (not recorded which). The chain carries TRBV11-2 and TRBJ2-7, with 7 nucleotides matching TRBD2. This sequence originates from a man between 18 and 29 years old who had mild COVID-19 (a few samples of this study predate the infection). Cell type and time point are not known. DNA of the CDR3: TGTGCCAGCAGCATCTCGGGGGGACCCTACGAGCAGTACGTC. The encoded protein is CASSISGGPYEQYV.